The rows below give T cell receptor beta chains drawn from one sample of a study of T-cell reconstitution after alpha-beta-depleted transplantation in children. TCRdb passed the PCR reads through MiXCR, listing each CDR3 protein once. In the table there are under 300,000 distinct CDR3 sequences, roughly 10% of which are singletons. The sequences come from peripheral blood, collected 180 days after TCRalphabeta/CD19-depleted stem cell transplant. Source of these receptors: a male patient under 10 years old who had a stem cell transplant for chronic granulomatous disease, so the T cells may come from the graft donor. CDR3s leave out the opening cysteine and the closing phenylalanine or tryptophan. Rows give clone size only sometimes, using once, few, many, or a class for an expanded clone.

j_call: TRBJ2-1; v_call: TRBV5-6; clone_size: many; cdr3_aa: ASSLEMVRVLF
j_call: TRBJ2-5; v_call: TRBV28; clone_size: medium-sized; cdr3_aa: ASSQETQY
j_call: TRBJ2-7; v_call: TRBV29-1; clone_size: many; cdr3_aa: SVGRGTGGHEQY
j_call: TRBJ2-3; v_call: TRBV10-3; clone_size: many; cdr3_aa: ASRHQRSTDTQY
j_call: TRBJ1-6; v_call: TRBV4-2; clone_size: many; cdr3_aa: ASSQDNRGRGNSPLH
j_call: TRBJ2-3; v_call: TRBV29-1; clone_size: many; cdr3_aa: SVEDRNRDTQY
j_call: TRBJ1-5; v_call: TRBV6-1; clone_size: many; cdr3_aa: ASSALQGSNQPQH
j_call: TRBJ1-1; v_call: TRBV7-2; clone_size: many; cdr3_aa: ASSPWGRMNTEAF
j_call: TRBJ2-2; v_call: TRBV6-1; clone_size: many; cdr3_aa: ASRFWDSNTGELF
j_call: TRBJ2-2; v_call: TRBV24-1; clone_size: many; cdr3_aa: ATSDQGSGKTGELF
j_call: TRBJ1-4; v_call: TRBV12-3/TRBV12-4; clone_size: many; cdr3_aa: ASSLRFDQEKLF
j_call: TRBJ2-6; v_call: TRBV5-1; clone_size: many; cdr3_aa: ASSFETGSGANVLT
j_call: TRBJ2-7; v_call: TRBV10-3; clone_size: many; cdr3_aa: AIPGSKPYEQY
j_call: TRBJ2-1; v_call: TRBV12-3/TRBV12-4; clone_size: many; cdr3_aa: ASSFGGGFNEQF
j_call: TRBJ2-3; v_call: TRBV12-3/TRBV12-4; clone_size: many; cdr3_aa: ASARRGDLTDTQY
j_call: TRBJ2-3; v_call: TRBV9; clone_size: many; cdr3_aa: ASSVDLTDTQY
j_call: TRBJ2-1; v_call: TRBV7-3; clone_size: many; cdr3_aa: ASSLMVRGFAAYNEQF
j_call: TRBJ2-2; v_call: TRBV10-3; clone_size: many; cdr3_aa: AAGQTDTGELF
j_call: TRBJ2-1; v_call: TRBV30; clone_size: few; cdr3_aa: AWSLKVGLAGGLYNEQF
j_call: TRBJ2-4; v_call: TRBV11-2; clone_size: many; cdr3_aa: ASSLEGVGNIQY
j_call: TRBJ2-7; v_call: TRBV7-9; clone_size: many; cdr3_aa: ASSPGQTAYEQY
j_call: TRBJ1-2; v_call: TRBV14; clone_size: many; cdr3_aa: ASSQEQENYGYT
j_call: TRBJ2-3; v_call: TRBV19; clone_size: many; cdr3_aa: ASSHLSSTDTQY
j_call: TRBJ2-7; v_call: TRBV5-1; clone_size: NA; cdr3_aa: ASSQSEKSYEQY
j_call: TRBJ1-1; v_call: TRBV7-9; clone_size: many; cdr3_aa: ASSFSGHTEAF
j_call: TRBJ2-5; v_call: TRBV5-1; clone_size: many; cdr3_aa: ASSLETAQETQY
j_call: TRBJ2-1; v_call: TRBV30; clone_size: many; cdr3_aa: AWSLNTYNEQF
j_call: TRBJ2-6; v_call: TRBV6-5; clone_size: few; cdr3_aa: ASSYEDSGANVLT
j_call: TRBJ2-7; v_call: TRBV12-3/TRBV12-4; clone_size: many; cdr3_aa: ASSLQGGLLREQY
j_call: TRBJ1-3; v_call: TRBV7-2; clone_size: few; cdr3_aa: ASRNFFSGNTIY
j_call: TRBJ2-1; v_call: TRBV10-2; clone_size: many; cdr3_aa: ASSAGTSGSLF
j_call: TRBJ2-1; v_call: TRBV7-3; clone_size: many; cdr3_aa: ASSLTWGPYNEQF
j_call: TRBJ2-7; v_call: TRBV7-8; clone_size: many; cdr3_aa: ASSLLLQGAEQY
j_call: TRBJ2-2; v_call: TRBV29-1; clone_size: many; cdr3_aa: SVGEISAGELF
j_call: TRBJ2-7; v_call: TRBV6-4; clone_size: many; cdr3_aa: ASSDHTTSGEYEQY
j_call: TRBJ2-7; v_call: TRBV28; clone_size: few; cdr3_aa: ASSTPGRSYEQY
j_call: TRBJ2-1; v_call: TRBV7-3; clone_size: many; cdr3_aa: ASSLAAVKRDEQF
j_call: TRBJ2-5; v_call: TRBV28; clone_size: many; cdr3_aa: ASSPPGTAQETQY
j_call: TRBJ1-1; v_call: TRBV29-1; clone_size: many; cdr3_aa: SALQGLNTEAF
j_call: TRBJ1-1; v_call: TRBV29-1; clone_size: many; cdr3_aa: SVGRRENTEAF